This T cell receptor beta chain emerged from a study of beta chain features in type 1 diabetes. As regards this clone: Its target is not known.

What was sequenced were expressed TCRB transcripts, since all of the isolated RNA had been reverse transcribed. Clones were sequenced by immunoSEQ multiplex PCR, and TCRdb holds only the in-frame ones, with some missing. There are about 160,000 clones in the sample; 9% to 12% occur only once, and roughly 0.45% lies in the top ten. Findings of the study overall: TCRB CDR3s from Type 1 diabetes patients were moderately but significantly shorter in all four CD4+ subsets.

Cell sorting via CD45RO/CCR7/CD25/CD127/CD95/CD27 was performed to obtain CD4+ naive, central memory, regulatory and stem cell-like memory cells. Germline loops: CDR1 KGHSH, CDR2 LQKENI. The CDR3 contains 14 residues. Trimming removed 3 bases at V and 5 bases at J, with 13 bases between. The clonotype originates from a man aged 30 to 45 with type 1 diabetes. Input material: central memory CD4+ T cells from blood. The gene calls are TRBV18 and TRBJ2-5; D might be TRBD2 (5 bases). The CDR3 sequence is CASSPKDLGETQYF. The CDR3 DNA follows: TGTGCCAGCTCACCCAAGGACTTGGGGGAGACCCAGTACTTC.